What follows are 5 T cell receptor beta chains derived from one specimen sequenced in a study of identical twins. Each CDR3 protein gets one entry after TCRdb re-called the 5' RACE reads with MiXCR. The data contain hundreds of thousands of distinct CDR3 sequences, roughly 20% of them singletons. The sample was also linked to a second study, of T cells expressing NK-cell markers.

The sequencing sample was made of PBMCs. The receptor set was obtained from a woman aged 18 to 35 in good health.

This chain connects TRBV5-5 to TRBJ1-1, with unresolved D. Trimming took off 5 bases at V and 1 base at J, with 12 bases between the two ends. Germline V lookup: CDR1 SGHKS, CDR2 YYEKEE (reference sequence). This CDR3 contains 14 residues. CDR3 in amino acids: CASRSMLGNTEAFF. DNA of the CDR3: TGTGCCAGCAGATCCATGTTGGGGAACACTGAAGCTTTCTTT.

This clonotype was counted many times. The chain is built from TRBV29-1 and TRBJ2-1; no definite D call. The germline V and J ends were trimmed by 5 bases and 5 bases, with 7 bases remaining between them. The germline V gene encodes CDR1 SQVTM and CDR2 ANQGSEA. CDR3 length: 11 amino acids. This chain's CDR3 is CSVNPNNEQFF. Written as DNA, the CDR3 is TGCAGCGTTAATCCGAACAATGAGCAGTTCTTC.

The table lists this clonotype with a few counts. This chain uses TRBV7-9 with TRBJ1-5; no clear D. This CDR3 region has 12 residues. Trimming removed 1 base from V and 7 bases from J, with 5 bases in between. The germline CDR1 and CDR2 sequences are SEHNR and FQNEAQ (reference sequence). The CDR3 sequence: CASSLETQPQHF. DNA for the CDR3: TGTGCCAGCAGCTTAGAAACCCAGCCCCAGCATTTT.

CDR3 sequence reads: CSVGPAGSNEQFF. DNA for the CDR3: TGCAGCGTGGGACCCGCGGGTAGCAATGAGCAGTTCTTC. J is TRBJ2-1 and V is TRBV29-1; D is tentatively TRBD1 or TRBD2 (5 bases each). V was trimmed by 6 bases and J by 6 bases, leaving 15 bases between them. CDR3 size: 13 residues. The germline gives CDR1 SQVTM, CDR2 ANQGSEA.

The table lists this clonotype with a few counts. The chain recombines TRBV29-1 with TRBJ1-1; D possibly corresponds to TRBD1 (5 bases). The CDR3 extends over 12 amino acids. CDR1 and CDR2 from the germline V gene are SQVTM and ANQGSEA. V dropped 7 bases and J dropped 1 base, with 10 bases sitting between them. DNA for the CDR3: TGCAGCGGGAAAGGGGCGAACACTGAAGCTTTCTTT. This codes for CSGKGANTEAFF.